Listed below are T cell receptor beta chains from one sample, sequenced in a study of T-cell reconstitution after alpha-beta-depleted transplantation in children. TCRdb independently ran MiXCR on the PCR reads; one entry per CDR3 protein. The repertoire holds around 25,000 distinct CDR3 sequences, with around 17% as singletons. The specimen comprised PBMCs, mostly from graft donor cells, sampled 60 days after TCRalphabeta/CD19-depleted stem cell transplant. Source of these receptors: a male patient aged 2-15 years who had a stem cell transplant for acute lymphoblastic leukemia, so the T cells may come from the graft donor. Each CDR3 is given with its conserved first and last residue. The D gene is left open where the match is weak. Size values are once, few and many counts, or a class for expanded clones, and some rows have none.

d_call: NA; v_call: TRBV5-1; clone_size: many; j_call: TRBJ2-7; cdr3_nt: TGCGCCAGCAGCGTGACCGAACTAAACTACGAGCAGTACTTC; cdr3_aa: CASSVTELNYEQYF
d_call: NA; v_call: TRBV6-5; clone_size: NA; j_call: TRBJ2-2; cdr3_nt: TGTGCCAGCAGTTACCTGGGACGTGCGAACACCGGGGAGCTGTTTTTT; cdr3_aa: CASSYLGRANTGELFF
d_call: NA; v_call: TRBV28; clone_size: NA; j_call: TRBJ2-2; cdr3_nt: TGTGCCAGCAGTTTAGCTACGACAGCAGTTACCGGGGAGCTGTTTTTT; cdr3_aa: CASSLATTAVTGELFF
d_call: NA; v_call: TRBV20-1; clone_size: NA; j_call: TRBJ2-3; cdr3_nt: TGCAGTGGGGGGACATCCCCAAACACAGATACGCAGTATTTT; cdr3_aa: CSGGTSPNTDTQYF
d_call: NA; v_call: TRBV4-2; clone_size: many; j_call: TRBJ2-1; cdr3_nt: TGTGCCAGCAGCCAAGCGGGTTATGGCGCTAGGGAGGATGAGCAGTTCTTC; cdr3_aa: CASSQAGYGAREDEQFF
d_call: NA; v_call: TRBV5-1; clone_size: many; j_call: TRBJ2-1; cdr3_nt: TGCGCCAGCAGCTTGGCGACCGGGACCACATACAATGAGCAGTTCTTC; cdr3_aa: CASSLATGTTYNEQFF
d_call: NA; v_call: TRBV6-2/TRBV6-3; clone_size: NA; j_call: TRBJ1-1; cdr3_nt: TGTGCCAGCAGTCTGAGGGGGTTCCTCGGAACTAACACTGAAGCTTTCTTT; cdr3_aa: CASSLRGFLGTNTEAFF
d_call: NA; v_call: TRBV7-9; clone_size: many; j_call: TRBJ1-6; cdr3_nt: TGTGCCAGCAGCTTAGGGACGCAGAATTCACCCCTCCACTTT; cdr3_aa: CASSLGTQNSPLHF
d_call: TRBD1; v_call: TRBV24-1; clone_size: many; j_call: TRBJ2-4; cdr3_nt: TGTGCCACCTCTCCTCAGGGGGCCGAGGACATTCAGTACTTC; cdr3_aa: CATSPQGAEDIQYF
d_call: NA; v_call: TRBV29-1; clone_size: many; j_call: TRBJ2-3; cdr3_nt: TGCAGCGTTGGAGAGATACAGGTTTTACGGCAGTATTTT; cdr3_aa: CSVGEIQVLRQYF
d_call: NA; v_call: TRBV5-1; clone_size: many; j_call: TRBJ2-1; cdr3_nt: TGCGCCAGCAGCCCAGGAGATACGAGCTCCTACAATGAGCAGTTCTTC; cdr3_aa: CASSPGDTSSYNEQFF
d_call: NA; v_call: TRBV12-3/TRBV12-4; clone_size: NA; j_call: TRBJ1-5; cdr3_nt: TGTGCCAGCAGTTCGGACCCTCGAGGAGGGCCCCAGCATTTT; cdr3_aa: CASSSDPRGGPQHF
d_call: NA; v_call: TRBV2; clone_size: few; j_call: TRBJ1-1; cdr3_nt: TGTGCCAGCAACCACAGGGAGACCCAACATGAAGCTTTCTTT; cdr3_aa: CASNHRETQHEAFF
d_call: NA; v_call: TRBV4-3; clone_size: few; j_call: TRBJ2-1; cdr3_nt: TGCGCCAGCAGCCAAGATCAATATTGGCAGCGGGCAAACTACAATGAGCAGTTCTTC; cdr3_aa: CASSQDQYWQRANYNEQFF
d_call: NA; v_call: TRBV7-9; clone_size: NA; j_call: TRBJ2-7; cdr3_nt: TGTGCCAGCACCTACCCAGGGGGGACAGCCCCTTACGAGCAGTACTTC; cdr3_aa: CASTYPGGTAPYEQYF
d_call: NA; v_call: TRBV7-2; clone_size: NA; j_call: TRBJ2-7; cdr3_nt: TGTGCCAGCACCCAGGGGGGGTCAGCCTACGAGCAGTACTTC; cdr3_aa: CASTQGGSAYEQYF
d_call: TRBD1; v_call: TRBV7-2; clone_size: few; j_call: TRBJ2-7; cdr3_nt: TGTGCCAGCAGCCATGGGACAGGGTCCGTTTACGAGCAGTACTTC; cdr3_aa: CASSHGTGSVYEQYF
d_call: NA; v_call: TRBV15; clone_size: few; j_call: TRBJ2-1; cdr3_nt: TGTGCCACCAGCATTGGGGTCGGCAGCACCAATGAGCAGTTCTTC; cdr3_aa: CATSIGVGSTNEQFF
d_call: NA; v_call: TRBV7-9; clone_size: NA; j_call: TRBJ2-7; cdr3_nt: TGTGCCAGCAGCTCCAGGGCCTACGAGCAGTACTTC; cdr3_aa: CASSSRAYEQYF
d_call: TRBD1; v_call: TRBV6-1; clone_size: NA; j_call: TRBJ1-3; cdr3_nt: TGTGCCAGCAGATCGCCGGGACAGGGGCATGGAAACACCATATATTTT; cdr3_aa: CASRSPGQGHGNTIYF